Each of the 15 T cell receptor beta chains below was sequenced from the same sample in a study of T cells after yellow fever vaccination. Each CDR3 protein is one row after TCRdb ran MiXCR on the 5' RACE reads. The sample consists of more than 350,000 distinct CDR3 sequences, 11% of them appearing once. The sample in question was PBMCs, obtained on the day of the first yellow fever vaccination. The receptors originated from a man younger than 35 who received the YFV17D yellow fever vaccine.

This chain uses TRBV20-1 with TRBJ2-6, with no clear D. The length of the CDR3 is 15 residues. Trimming left V 0 bases short and J 0 bases short, with 6 bases between. Per germline, CDR1 DFQATT and CDR2 SNEGSKA (reference sequence). CDR3 residues: CSARDRTSGANVLTF. Written as DNA, the CDR3 is TGCAGTGCTAGAGATAGAACCTCTGGGGCCAACGTCCTGACTTTC.

A single count supports this clonotype. The genes are TRBV4-3 and TRBJ2-3; 13 nucleotides agree with TRBD2. The CDR3 has 15 amino acids. V trimming: 4 bases; J trimming: 4 bases; junction bases outside the gene matches: 2. The germline V gene has CDR1 LGHNA and CDR2 YSLEER. The DNA of the CDR3 is TGCGCCAGCAGCCGGGGACTAGCGGGGTCAGATACGCAGTATTTT. Amino acid sequence: CASSRGLAGSDTQYF.

The rearrangement links TRBV6-5 to TRBJ1-3; D unclear. This CDR3 has 16 amino acids. From germline, CDR1 is MNHEY and CDR2 SVGAGI. Between the trimmed V and J ends, which lost 0 bases and 0 bases, there was a span of 9 bases. In DNA, the CDR3 is TGTGCCAGCAGTTACTCGAAGGGCCCCTCTGGAAACACCATATATTTT. It encodes CASSYSKGPSGNTIYF.

The chain is built from TRBV29-1 and TRBJ2-1, with no clear D. Germline-derived CDR1 and CDR2 are SQVTM and ANQGSEA. V lost 5 bases, J lost 6 bases, and 20 bases lay in between. This CDR3 has 15 residues. The CDR3 reads CSVKSWGNSGNEQFF. As DNA, the CDR3 is TGCAGCGTTAAGTCGTGGGGTAACTCGGGCAATGAGCAGTTCTTC.

A few counts support this clonotype. V and J are TRBV5-1 and TRBJ2-2, with D perhaps TRBD1 or TRBD2 (6 bases each). Trimming removed 6 bases from V and 4 bases from J, with 16 bases in between. Germline values: CDR1 SGHRS, CDR2 YFSETQ. The CDR3 has 15 residues. This CDR3 reads CASKPPGASTGELFF. CDR3 coding DNA: TGCGCCAGCAAACCCCCGGGGGCGAGCACCGGGGAGCTGTTTTTT.

CDR3 residues: CASSFSRIYNQPQHF. As DNA, the CDR3 is TGTGCCAGCAGTTTTAGCAGAATTTACAATCAGCCCCAGCATTTT. The V call is TRBV12-3 or TRBV12-4, the J call TRBJ1-5; D is uncertain. The V and J ends lost 3 bases and 3 bases respectively, with 12 bases between them. The CDR3 is 15 amino acids.

V and J are TRBV4-2 and TRBJ1-2, with TRBD1 matching over 7 bases. The J segment lost 0 bases and the V segment lost 4 bases, leaving 14 bases of the junction unmatched. This CDR3 has 18 amino acids. CDR1 and CDR2 from the germline V gene are LGHNA and YNFKEQ. CDR3 in amino acids: CASSPDINRDSANYGYTF. The DNA of the CDR3 is TGTGCCAGCAGCCCCGATATAAACCGGGACAGTGCTAACTATGGCTACACCTTC.

In this sample, this clonotype turned up many times. This chain links TRBV20-1 with TRBJ2-1; D is undetermined. Trimming took 6 bases from V and 6 from J, leaving 18 bases between them. Germline V lookup: CDR1 DFQATT, CDR2 SNEGSKA (reference sequence). The CDR3 consists of 14 residues. The CDR3 here is CSAGELAQINEQFF. The CDR3 DNA is TGCAGTGCCGGTGAATTAGCACAGATCAATGAGCAGTTCTTC.

The chain couples TRBV20-1 to TRBJ2-5; a weak D match, TRBD2 (5 bases). Germline loops: CDR1 DFQATT, CDR2 SNEGSKA (reference sequence). Trimming removed 3 bases from V and 1 base from J, with 15 bases in between. CDR3 length: 15 amino acids. DNA for the CDR3: TGCAGTGCTAGCCTGGGGAGAAACCTCCAAGAGACCCAGTACTTC. Encoded protein: CSASLGRNLQETQYF.

This clonotype was recorded a few times. The gene calls are TRBV6-5 and TRBJ2-1, with 7 bases aligning to TRBD1. The CDR3 totals 18 residues. From germline, CDR1 is MNHEY and CDR2 SVGAGI. V was pared by 4 bases and J by 3 bases, with 15 bases of the junction left unmatched. CDR3 amino acids: CASSFTVPAGGLYNEQFF. The CDR3 DNA is TGTGCCAGCAGTTTCACCGTTCCAGCAGGGGGTCTCTACAATGAGCAGTTCTTC.

This clonotype was found a few times. The J gene is TRBJ2-3, the V gene TRBV6-5; 8 positions agree with TRBD1. The CDR3 contains 15 residues. CDR1 and CDR2 (germline): MNHEY, SVGAGI. After removal of 0 bases from V and 4 bases from J, the junction contained 3 bases not matched to a gene. CDR3 DNA sequence: TGTGCCAGCAGTTACTCCCAGGGGGCATCAGATACGCAGTATTTT. Residues: CASSYSQGASDTQYF.

The chain links TRBV7-2 to TRBJ2-3, with 8 bases that match TRBD2. The CDR3 is 14 residues long. V lost 2 bases to trimming and J lost 5 bases; unmatched junction nucleotides: 3. CDR1 and CDR2 from the germline V gene are SGHTA and FQGNSA. The DNA for the CDR3 is TGTGCCAGCAGCTTATTCGCGGGGGGAGATACGCAGTATTTT. It translates to CASSLFAGGDTQYF.

CDR3 sequence reads: CASSLLGNRNEQYF. The DNA for the CDR3 is TGTGCCAGCAGTTTATTGGGTAATCGCAACGAGCAGTACTTC. The rearrangement uses TRBV12-3 or TRBV12-4 and TRBJ2-7; D is ambiguous. This CDR3 region has 14 residues. V was cut by 2 bases and J by 5 bases, with 13 bases left in between.

The chain couples TRBV7-9 to TRBJ2-5, with D unclear. V lost 2 bases, J lost 2 bases, and 9 bases lay in between. The CDR3 covers 14 residues. Germline assignment: CDR1 SEHNR and CDR2 FQNEAQ (reference sequence). As DNA, the CDR3 is TGTGCCAGCAGCTTAAGAGAAGGGCAAGAGACCCAGTACTTC. Its translation: CASSLREGQETQYF.

This chain uses TRBV20-1 with TRBJ1-1; perhaps TRBD1 as D (6 bases). Per germline, CDR1 DFQATT and CDR2 SNEGSKA (reference sequence). This CDR3 contains 14 residues. The V gene lost 1 base and the J gene lost 1 base, with 10 bases spanning the gap. CDR3 sequence (DNA): TGCAGTGCTAGAGTCGGGGGCTGGAACACTGAAGCTTTCTTT. Translating it yields CSARVGGWNTEAFF.